The 17 T cell receptor beta chains reported below all come from one sample, sequenced in a study of cytomegalovirus exposure and HLA in healthy donors. Using immunoSEQ multiplex PCR, the repertoire was profiled, and TCRdb retains in-frame clones only, with some absent. The table includes under 200,000 clones, about 95% detected once. Sequenced material: PBMCs. The receptors were gathered from a woman aged 18-29 years in good health and CMV-seronegative.

The chain is built from TRBV14 and TRBJ1-4; TRBD1 aligns across 7 bases. The CDR3 contains 15 residues. Germline V gene lookup returns CDR1 SGHDN and CDR2 FVKESK. With V trimmed by 2 bases and J by 7 bases, 7 bases remained unmatched. CDR3 amino acids: CASSQLQGGGEKLFF. CDR3 DNA: TGTGCCAGCAGCCAACTTCAGGGGGGCGGTGAAAAACTGTTTTTT. Complete variable domain (other parts from reference TRBV14 and TRBJ1-4): EAGVTQFPSHSVIEKGQTVTLRCDPISGHDNLYWYRRVMGKEIKFLLHFVKESKQDESGMPNNRFLAERTGGTYSTLKVQPAELEDSGVYFCASSQLQGGGEKLFFGSGTQLSVL.

The DNA for the CDR3 is TGTGCCAGCAGCGCCGACAGGGTGGCTCAGCCCCAGCATTTT. It encodes CASSADRVAQPQHF. The J gene is TRBJ1-5, the V gene TRBV7-9; 7 bases are a match to TRBD1. Germline assignment: CDR1 SEHNR and CDR2 FQNEAQ (reference sequence). This CDR3 spans 14 amino acids. The trim removed 5 bases at V and 6 bases at J, leaving 7 bases unmatched.

This rearrangement joins TRBV11-2 to TRBJ2-1; 10 bases agree with TRBD2. CDR3 size: 15 residues. Unmatched junction bases numbered 7, after V lost 7 bases and J lost 4 bases. In germline, CDR1 is SGHAT, CDR2 FQNNGV. CDR3 bases: TGTGCCAGCACCGGAGCGGGGGGGCTTTACAATGAGCAGTTCTTC. It codes for CASTGAGGLYNEQFF. Based on the CDR3 plus reference TRBV11-2 and TRBJ2-1, the full variable domain is EAGVAQSPRYKIIEKRQSVAFWCNPISGHATLYWYQQILGQGPKLLIQFQNNGVVDDSQLPKDRFSAERLKGVDSTLKIQPAKLEDSAVYLCASTGAGGLYNEQFFGPGTRLTVL.

The V call is TRBV7-6, the J call TRBJ2-7; D is undetermined. Between the trimmed V and J ends, which lost 0 bases and 0 bases, there was a span of 6 bases. CDR1 and CDR2 from the germline V gene are SGHVS and FNYEAQ. The CDR3 runs 14 residues. The CDR3 DNA reads as TGTGCCAGCAGCTTAGCCGGCGGCTCCTACGAGCAGTACTTC. It encodes CASSLAGGSYEQYF.

As to this clone: Other DNA sequences of this sample code for an identical CDR3. The chain links TRBV27 to TRBJ1-5; 10 bases are a match to TRBD1. The V gene's germline CDR1 is MNHEY and CDR2 SMNVEV (reference sequence). V lost 6 bases, J lost 4 bases, and 3 bases stayed unmatched. This CDR3 comprises 14 residues. The CDR3 DNA reads TGTGCCAGCAGCCGGACAGGGGGGAATCAGCCCCAGCATTTT. Its protein is CASSRTGGNQPQHF.

The rearrangement joins TRBV7-9 to TRBJ1-1; D is uncertain. This CDR3 is 16 amino acids long. The germline CDR1 and CDR2 sequences are SEHNR and FQNEAQ (reference sequence). Trimming cost V 5 bases and J 0 bases, with 16 bases left between them. The CDR3 DNA follows: TGTGCCAGCAGCCCCCGGTGGGCATTGATGAACACTGAAGCTTTCTTT. It yields the protein CASSPRWALMNTEAFF.

The V and J genes are TRBV5-6 and TRBJ1-2; possible D gene TRBD1, 5 bases. CDR1 is SGHDT and CDR2 is YYEEEE in the germline V gene. Between the trimmed V and J ends, which lost 2 bases and 4 bases, there was a span of 12 bases. CDR3 size: 14 residues. CDR3 bases: TGTGCCAGCAGCTTCGGGGGTGTCGGCTATGGCTACACCTTC. Its translation is CASSFGGVGYGYTF.

This clone was picked up one time. The chain is built from TRBV29-1 and TRBJ2-7, with TRBD2 matching over 11 bases. The germline V gene has CDR1 SQVTM and CDR2 ANQGSEA. V was clipped by 4 bases and J by 5 bases; unmatched bases: 16. The CDR3 has 17 amino acids. In DNA, the CDR3 is TGCAGCGTTGGGGGCCTTAGCGGGGGGGAACTTTTTGACGAGCAGTACTTC. Encoded protein: CSVGGLSGGELFDEQYF.

This clone was recorded once. The chain uses TRBV18 and TRBJ2-5; 8 bases line up with TRBD2. The V segment lost 0 bases and the J segment 0 bases; nucleotides outside the gene matches: 3. The CDR3 runs to 16 residues. Germline assignment: CDR1 KGHSH and CDR2 LQKENI. The CDR3 sequence is CASSPPSGVYQETQYF. CDR3 coding DNA: TGTGCCAGCTCACCACCTAGCGGGGTCTACCAAGAGACCCAGTACTTC.

This chain uses TRBV5-6 with TRBJ2-7, with 8 bases identical to TRBD1. This CDR3 spans 13 amino acids. Germline CDR1 SGHDT, CDR2 YYEEEE. Losses at the gene ends were 4 bases for V and 3 bases for J; bases not matched to a gene: 3. CDR3 region: CASSMGQDYEQYF. The CDR3 region has the DNA TGTGCCAGCAGCATGGGACAGGACTACGAGCAGTACTTC.

This clone came up once. The chain has TRBV4-1 and TRBJ2-7, with D perhaps matching TRBD2 (6 bases). Germline V gene sequence: CDR1 MGHRA, CDR2 YSYEKL. The CDR3 covers 16 residues. V was pared by 0 bases and J by 0 bases, with 12 bases between. The CDR3 DNA sequence: TGCGCCAGCAGCCAAGATAGGTGGGGACTCTCCTACGAGCAGTACTTC. It encodes CASSQDRWGLSYEQYF.

The chain recombines TRBV14 with TRBJ1-6; TRBD1 is a possible D gene (5 bases). The CDR3 totals 15 residues. V was trimmed by 1 base and J by 9 bases, leaving 13 bases between them. Germline CDR1 SGHDN, CDR2 FVKESK. The CDR3 DNA reads TGTGCCAGCAGCCAAGGACAGCTTTTGTCTTCACCCCTCCACTTT. Translated: CASSQGQLLSSPLHF.

This clone was seen once. The rearrangement joins TRBV5-1 to TRBJ2-2, with 10 bases that match TRBD1. The germline V gene has CDR1 SGHRS and CDR2 YFSETQ. The CDR3 has 15 residues. V lost 4 bases, J lost 3 bases, and 3 bases stayed unmatched. The CDR3 is CASSPGQGDTGELFF. CDR3 in DNA: TGCGCCAGCAGCCCAGGACAGGGGGACACCGGGGAGCTGTTTTTT.

This rearrangement joins TRBV11-2 to TRBJ2-7; D gene unclear. V shed 5 bases and J shed 5 bases, with 19 bases lying between them. The CDR3 extends over 15 amino acids. Germline assignment: CDR1 SGHAT and CDR2 FQNNGV. CDR3 nucleotides: TGTGCCAGCAGCCTTCTTAGAGCTAATGGAGACGAGCAGTACTTC. Its protein is CASSLLRANGDEQYF.

This sequence joins TRBV25-1 and TRBJ2-3; D is possibly TRBD2 (5 bases). CDR1 MGHDK and CDR2 SYGVNS come from the germline V gene. The germline V and J ends were trimmed by 0 bases and 0 bases, with 10 bases remaining between them. The CDR3 loop spans 16 amino acids. The CDR3 reads CASSEYASLSTDTQYF. For the CDR3, the DNA is TGTGCCAGCAGTGAATACGCTAGCTTGAGCACAGATACGCAGTATTTT.

The chain combines TRBV7-3 with TRBJ1-2; no clear D. V lost 7 bases to trimming and J lost 9 bases, with 27 bases between them. Per the germline V gene, CDR1 is SGHTA and CDR2 is FQGTGA. The CDR3 spans 16 residues. CDR3 in amino acids: CASNRNQWGVKISYTF. Here the CDR3 DNA reads TGTGCCAGCAATCGAAACCAGTGGGGAGTGAAGATAAGCTACACCTTC.

V usage is TRBV6-5 and J usage is TRBJ2-2, with D perhaps TRBD2 (5 bases). CDR1 and CDR2 from the germline V gene are MNHEY and SVGAGI. V was trimmed by 4 bases and J by 4 bases, leaving 7 bases between them. CDR3 length: 13 amino acids. The CDR3 reads CASSSTSTGELFF. CDR3 DNA: TGTGCCAGCAGTTCAACTAGCACCGGGGAGCTGTTTTTT.